This TCR beta chain was found in a study of blood T cell repertoires in COVID-19. Background on the study: Samples of COVID-19 (acute and convalescent) were obtained from the United States, Italy and Spain. PBMCs, B-cell-depleted T cells, or T cells provided the cDNA or gDNA that made up the material.

Germline V gives CDR1 SGHTA, CDR2 FQGNSA. V gave up 3 bases and J gave up 6 bases; unmatched junction bases: 4. This CDR3 has 14 amino acids. As processed by the authors: Reference gene primer amplification gave nucleated cell count estimates. Produced via immunoSEQ multiplex PCR; TCRdb's table is partial and in-frame only. The D gene and trimming were derived from the DNA, and the V and J assignments and clone size from that table. The sample consists of around 250,000 clones, 75% to 90% of them appearing once. Participants' reported clinical history set cohort assignment. The rearrangement joins TRBV7-2 to TRBJ1-5; 8 bases align to TRBD1. The sequencing sample was made of PBMCs or T cells enriched from blood (not recorded which). The receptor was isolated from a woman between 50 and 59 years old who had recovered from COVID-19. The DNA for the CDR3 is TGTGCCAGCAGCTTTGGACAGGGAAGTCAGCCCCAGCATTTT. This gives the protein CASSFGQGSQPQHF.